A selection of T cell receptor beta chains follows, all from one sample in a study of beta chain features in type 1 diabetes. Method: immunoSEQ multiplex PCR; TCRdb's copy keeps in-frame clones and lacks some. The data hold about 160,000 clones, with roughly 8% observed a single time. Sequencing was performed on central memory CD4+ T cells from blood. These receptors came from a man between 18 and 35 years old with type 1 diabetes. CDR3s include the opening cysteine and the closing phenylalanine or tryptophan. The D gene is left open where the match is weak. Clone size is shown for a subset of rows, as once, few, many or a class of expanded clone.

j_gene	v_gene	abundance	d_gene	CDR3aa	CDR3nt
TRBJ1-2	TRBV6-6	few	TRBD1	CASTPKPGQDSGYTF	TGTGCCAGCACCCCCAAACCGGGACAGGACTCCGGCTACACCTTC
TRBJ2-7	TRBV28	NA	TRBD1	CASSSPGTGAPYEQYF	TGTGCCAGCAGTTCCCCTGGGACAGGTGCTCCCTACGAGCAGTACTTC
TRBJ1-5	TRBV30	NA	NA	CAWSAGHQPQHF	TGTGCCTGGAGTGCAGGGCATCAGCCCCAGCATTTT
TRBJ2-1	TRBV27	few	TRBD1	CASSLTGVANEQFF	TGTGCCAGCAGTTTAACAGGGGTTGCGAATGAGCAGTTCTTC
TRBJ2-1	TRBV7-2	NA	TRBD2	CASSPGTSRYNEQFF	TGTGCCAGCAGCCCCGGGACTAGCAGATACAATGAGCAGTTCTTC
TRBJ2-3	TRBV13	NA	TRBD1	CASSLTGTDTQYF	TGTGCCAGCAGTTTGACAGGGACAGATACGCAGTATTTT
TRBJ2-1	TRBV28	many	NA	CASSIQWNEQFF	TGTGCCAGCAGTATACAGTGGAATGAGCAGTTCTTC
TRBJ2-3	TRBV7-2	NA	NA	CASSPDYKFTDTQYF	TGTGCCAGCAGTCCCGACTACAAGTTCACAGATACGCAGTATTTT
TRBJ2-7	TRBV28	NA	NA	CASKKGGTSSLEQYF	TGTGCCAGCAAGAAGGGCGGGACCTCTTCTTTGGAGCAGTACTTC
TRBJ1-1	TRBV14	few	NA	CASSQGAPGGTEAFF	TGTGCCAGCAGCCAAGGGGCCCCCGGGGGCACTGAAGCTTTCTTT
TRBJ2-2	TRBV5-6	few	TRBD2	CASSFSGTSGTGELFF	TGTGCCAGCAGCTTTTCCGGGACTAGCGGGACCGGGGAGCTGTTTTTT
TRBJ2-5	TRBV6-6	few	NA	CASSYLSDTGETQYF	TGTGCCAGCAGTTACCTCAGCGATACCGGAGAGACCCAGTACTTC
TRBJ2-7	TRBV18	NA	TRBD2	CASSTGGTSGSYEQYF	TGTGCCAGCTCGACCGGCGGGACTAGCGGGAGCTACGAGCAGTACTTC
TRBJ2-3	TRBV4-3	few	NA	CASSQGVGADTQYF	TGCGCCAGCAGCCAAGGGGTGGGCGCAGATACGCAGTATTTT
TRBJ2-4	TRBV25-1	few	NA	CASSESQEAKNIQYF	TGTGCCAGCAGTGAATCCCAAGAGGCCAAAAACATTCAGTACTTC
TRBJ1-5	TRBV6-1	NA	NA	CASSDRWDTSNQPQHF	TGTGCCAGCAGTGACCGCTGGGACACCAGCAATCAGCCCCAGCATTTT
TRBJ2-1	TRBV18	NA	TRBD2	CASSPPEAGGSYNEQFF	TGTGCCAGCTCACCACCTGAGGCGGGAGGGTCCTACAATGAGCAGTTCTTC
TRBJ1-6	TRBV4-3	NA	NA	CASSQDRGGDSYNSPLHF	TGCGCCAGCAGCCAAGATCGCGGGGGGGACTCCTATAATTCACCCCTCCACTTT
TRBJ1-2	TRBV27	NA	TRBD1	CASSLPGGYGYTF	TGTGCCAGCAGTTTACCAGGGGGCTATGGCTACACCTTC
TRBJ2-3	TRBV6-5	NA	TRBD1	CASSRGTGTYF	TGTGCCAGCAGTCGGGGGACAGGGACGTATTTT
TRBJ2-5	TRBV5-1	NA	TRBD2	CASRRGAQETQYF	TGCGCCAGCCGGCGGGGGGCCCAAGAGACCCAGTACTTC
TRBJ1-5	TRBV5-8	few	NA	CASSRSGHSNQPQHF	TGTGCCAGCAGCCGGTCAGGGCATAGCAATCAGCCCCAGCATTTT
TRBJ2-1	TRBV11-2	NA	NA	CASSMPGHPWGNEQFF	TGTGCCAGCAGCATGCCGGGACACCCTTGGGGGAATGAGCAGTTCTTC
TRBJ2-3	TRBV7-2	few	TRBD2	CASSLDGGGQTQYF	TGTGCCAGCAGCTTAGATGGGGGAGGGCAAACGCAGTATTTT
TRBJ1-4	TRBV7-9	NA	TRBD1	CASDYGQGGEKLFF	TGTGCCAGCGACTACGGACAGGGGGGTGAAAAACTGTTTTTT
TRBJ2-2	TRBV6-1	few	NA	CASSYGGTGGELFF	TGTGCCAGCAGTTATGGGGGGACGGGCGGGGAGCTGTTTTTT
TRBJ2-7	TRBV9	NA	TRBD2	CASSKTSGLSYEQYF	TGTGCCAGCAGCAAGACTAGCGGGTTGTCCTACGAGCAGTACTTC
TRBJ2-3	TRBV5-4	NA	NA	CASSLLGRVDTQYF	TGTGCCAGCAGCTTGCTTGGCAGGGTGGATACGCAGTATTTT
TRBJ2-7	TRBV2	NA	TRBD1	CASKDRGYEQYF	TGTGCCAGCAAAGACAGGGGATACGAGCAGTACTTC
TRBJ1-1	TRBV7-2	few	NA	CASSLMYWNTEAFF	TGTGCCAGCAGCTTAATGTACTGGAACACTGAAGCTTTCTTT
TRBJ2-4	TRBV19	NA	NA	CASSSVGANIQYF	TGTGCCAGTAGTTCCGTAGGGGCAAACATTCAGTACTTC
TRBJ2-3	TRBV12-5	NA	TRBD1	CASGKTGEPTDTQYF	TGTGCTAGTGGAAAAACAGGGGAACCCACAGATACGCAGTATTTT
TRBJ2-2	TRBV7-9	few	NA	CASIHSSRTNTGELFF	TGTGCCAGCATCCACTCTAGTCGAACGAACACCGGGGAGCTGTTTTTT
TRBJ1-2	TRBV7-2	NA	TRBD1	CASGRTGDSGYTF	TGTGCCAGCGGTAGAACAGGGGATAGCGGCTACACCTTC
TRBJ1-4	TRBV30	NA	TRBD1	CAWSAMTGSVEKLFF	TGTGCCTGGAGCGCAATGACAGGGAGTGTAGAAAAACTGTTTTTT
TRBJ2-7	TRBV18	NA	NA	CASSPNGISHEQYF	TGTGCCAGCTCACCCAACGGGATCTCCCACGAGCAGTACTTC
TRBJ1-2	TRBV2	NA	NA	CASSQNQGNYGYTF	TGTGCCAGCAGCCAGAACCAGGGGAACTATGGCTACACCTTC
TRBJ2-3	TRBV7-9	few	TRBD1	CASSPGQSDTQYF	TGTGCCAGCAGCCCGGGACAGTCAGATACGCAGTATTTT
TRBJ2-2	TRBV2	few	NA	CASSGHITGELFF	TGTGCCAGCAGTGGCCACATCACCGGGGAGCTGTTTTTT
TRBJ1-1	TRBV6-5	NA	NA	CASSYSTLADREAFF	TGTGCCAGCAGTTACTCGACCCTAGCGGACAGAGAAGCTTTCTTT
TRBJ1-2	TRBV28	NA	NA	CASSLEGGYGYTF	TGTGCCAGCAGTTTAGAGGGGGGGTATGGCTACACCTTC
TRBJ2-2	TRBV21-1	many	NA	CASSKVSGQGAKSAGELFF	TGTGCCAGCAGCAAAGTGAGTGGACAGGGGGCAAAGAGCGCCGGGGAGCTGTTTTTT
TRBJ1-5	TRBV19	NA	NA	CASTWGLGGNQPQHF	TGTGCCAGTACTTGGGGGCTCGGGGGCAATCAGCCCCAGCATTTT
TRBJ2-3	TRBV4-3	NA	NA	CASSQGGQGLDTQYF	TGCGCCAGCAGCCAAGGGGGGCAGGGATTAGATACGCAGTATTTT
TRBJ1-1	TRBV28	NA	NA	CASSPGTGETEAFF	TGTGCCAGCAGCCCTGGGACGGGAGAGACTGAAGCTTTCTTT
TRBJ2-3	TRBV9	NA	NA	CASSVDRGTDTQYF	TGTGCCAGCAGCGTGGACAGAGGCACAGATACGCAGTATTTT
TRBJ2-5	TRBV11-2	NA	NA	CASSSPSQAVGTQYF	TGTGCCAGCAGCTCTCCCTCCCAAGCGGTGGGGACCCAGTACTTC
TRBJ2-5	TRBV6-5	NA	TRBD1	CASSRQGDRWETQYF	TGTGCCAGCAGCCGACAGGGCGATAGGTGGGAGACCCAGTACTTC
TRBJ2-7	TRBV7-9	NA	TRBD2	CASSLGVLAGEPYEQYF	TGTGCCAGCAGCTTAGGGGTCCTAGCGGGAGAACCCTACGAGCAGTACTTC
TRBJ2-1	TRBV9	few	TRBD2	CASSVGAGEGYNEQFF	TGTGCCAGCAGCGTAGGGGCGGGGGAAGGGTACAATGAGCAGTTCTTC
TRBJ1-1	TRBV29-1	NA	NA	CSARKPNRENTEAFF	TGCAGCGCAAGAAAACCTAACCGGGAAAACACTGAAGCTTTCTTT
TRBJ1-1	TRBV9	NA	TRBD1	CASSDHRGKNTEAFF	TGTGCCAGCAGCGACCACAGGGGGAAGAACACTGAAGCTTTCTTT
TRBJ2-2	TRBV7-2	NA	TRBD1	CASSWGGQGRTGELFF	TGTGCCAGCAGCTGGGGAGGACAGGGGAGGACCGGGGAGCTGTTTTTT
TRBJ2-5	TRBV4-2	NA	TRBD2	CASSPFGLAGEETQYF	TGTGCCAGCAGCCCGTTCGGACTAGCGGGAGAAGAGACCCAGTACTTC
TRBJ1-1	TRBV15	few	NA	CATSRAGPTGRDTEAFF	TGTGCCACCAGCAGAGCGGGACCCACAGGGAGGGACACTGAAGCTTTCTTT